Following are 13 T cell receptor beta chains from one sample sequenced in a study of blood T cell repertoires in COVID-19. Here immunoSEQ multiplex PCR was the method, and the copy in TCRdb shows in-frame clones only, minus some. The sample gives some 80,000 clones, around 80% of which show up once; 5.8% is in the top ten. The sequencing sample was made of peripheral blood. The receptors were gathered from a man aged 60 to 69 with active or convalescent COVID-19.

This rearrangement joins TRBV18 to TRBJ1-1, with TRBD1 matching over 7 bases. With V trimmed by 3 bases and J by 5 bases, 15 bases remained unmatched. CDR3 length: 17 amino acids. Germline lookup yields CDR1 KGHSH and CDR2 LQKENI. CDR3 bases: TGTGCCAGCTCACCGGGGGGACAGTCTATTGGAGGGACTGAAGCTTTCTTT. As protein: CASSPGGQSIGGTEAFF.

J is TRBJ2-7 and V is TRBV20-1, with 8 bases that match TRBD1. Germline CDR1 reads DFQATT; CDR2 reads SNEGSKA (reference sequence). The CDR3 spans 15 residues. Unmatched junction bases numbered 12, after V lost 3 bases and J lost 5 bases. The CDR3, as DNA: TGCAGTGCTAGTTCCCCGGACAGGGCCCGAGACGAGCAGTACTTC. This codes for CSASSPDRARDEQYF.

This clone was counted a few times. The chain joins TRBV19 to TRBJ2-7; 7 nucleotides match TRBD1. Looked up from germline, CDR1 is LNHDA and CDR2 is SQIVND (reference sequence). V was pared by 2 bases and J by 4 bases, with 5 bases of the junction left unmatched. CDR3 size: 14 residues. The CDR3 loop is CASSIRDRFYEQYF. The CDR3 nucleotides read TGTGCCAGTAGTATAAGGGACAGATTTTACGAGCAGTACTTC.

This chain links TRBV5-4 with TRBJ1-3; maybe TRBD1 (5 bases). Germline assignment: CDR1 SGHNT and CDR2 YYREEE (reference sequence). V dropped 3 bases and J dropped 8 bases, with 9 bases sitting between them. The CDR3 contains 12 residues. CDR3 region: CASSWGRDTIYF. The CDR3 DNA follows: TGTGCCAGCAGCTGGGGGAGGGACACCATATATTTT. Full variable domain (outside the CDR3, taken from reference TRBV5-4 and TRBJ1-3): ETGVTQSPTHLIKTRGQQVTLRCSSQSGHNTVSWYQQALGQGPQFIFQYYREEENGRGNFPPRFSGLQFPNYSSELNVNALELDDSALYLCASSWGRDTIYFGEGSWLTVV.

In its sample, this clone was seen once. This chain links TRBV6-5 with TRBJ2-7; 7 bases fit TRBD2. V lost 7 bases and J lost 5; bases outside the gene matches: 14. The CDR3 runs to 15 residues. The germline CDR1 and CDR2 sequences are MNHEY and SVGAGI. The CDR3 protein is CASTGGRGFPDEQYF. CDR3 DNA sequence: TGTGCCAGCACGGGTGGGCGGGGGTTCCCCGACGAGCAGTACTTC.

The rearrangement uses TRBV5-1 and TRBJ2-3; TRBD1 matches at 10 bases. The V segment lost 4 bases and the J segment 4 bases; nucleotides outside the gene matches: 6. Germline lookup yields CDR1 SGHRS and CDR2 YFSETQ. The CDR3 contains 15 residues. CDR3 residues: CASSQGQGYADTQYF. CDR3 in DNA: TGCGCCAGCAGCCAGGGACAGGGGTACGCAGATACGCAGTATTTT.

This clone has a handful of counts. The chain couples TRBV10-3 to TRBJ2-5; D is uncertain. Trimming removed 6 bases from V and 1 base from J, with 9 bases in between. Germline values: CDR1 ENHRY, CDR2 SYGVKD. This CDR3 is built from 13 residues. The CDR3 DNA is TGTGCCATCAGGAGTCCTGGCCAAGAGACCCAGTACTTC. Residues: CAIRSPGQETQYF.

The V and J genes are TRBV4-3 and TRBJ1-4; 9 nucleotides match TRBD1. The CDR3 loop spans 18 amino acids. Trimming removed 0 bases from V and 7 bases from J; junction bases left unmatched: 12. Germline lookup yields CDR1 LGHNA and CDR2 YSLEER. The CDR3 nucleotides read TGCGCCAGCAGCCAAGACCTTGAACAGGGGGCTCTGGGTGAAAAACTGTTTTTT. Protein sequence: CASSQDLEQGALGEKLFF.

This clone was detected only once. V is TRBV29-1 and J is TRBJ1-5; 9 bases map to TRBD1. The CDR3 is 13 amino acids. Germline loops: CDR1 SQVTM, CDR2 ANQGSEA. V trimming: 1 base; J trimming: 5 bases; junction bases outside the gene matches: 0. DNA for the CDR3: TGCAGCGTTGAAGGACAGGGGGATCAGCCCCAGCATTTT. Translation: CSVEGQGDQPQHF.

The chain couples TRBV19 to TRBJ2-7; TRBD1 matches 10 bases. CDR1 and CDR2 (germline): LNHDA, SQIVND (reference sequence). The V segment lost 10 bases and the J segment 4 bases; nucleotides outside the gene matches: 10. CDR3 length: 14 amino acids. The CDR3 coding sequence is TGTGCCACATCGAGGGGGACAGGGGTGTACGAGCAGTACTTC. Its protein product is CATSRGTGVYEQYF.

The rearrangement links TRBV4-3 to TRBJ1-6; D not certain. Germline V gene lookup returns CDR1 LGHNA and CDR2 YSLEER. The CDR3 has 14 amino acids. V dropped 5 bases and J dropped 4 bases, with 9 bases sitting between them. The CDR3 region has the DNA TGCGCCAGCAGCTCGAGGCGGTATAATTCACCCCTCCACTTT. Translated, it gives CASSSRRYNSPLHF.

This sequence joins TRBV19 and TRBJ1-1; 8 bases map to TRBD1. Germline lookup yields CDR1 LNHDA and CDR2 SQIVND (reference sequence). There are 16 residues in the CDR3. The V segment lost 1 base and the J segment 3 bases; nucleotides outside the gene matches: 7. The CDR3, as DNA: TGTGCCAGTAGTATAGGGTTCCCGACAGGGGACACTGAAGCTTTCTTT. Translating gives CASSIGFPTGDTEAFF.

This sequence joins TRBV14 and TRBJ1-3; D remains unclear. This CDR3 is 15 amino acids long. Germline-derived CDR1 and CDR2 are SGHDN and FVKESK. Trimming took off 1 base at V and 0 bases at J, with 7 bases between the two ends. The CDR3 DNA reads TGTGCCAGCAGCCAAGGACTCAGCTCTGGAAACACCATATATTTT. Protein sequence: CASSQGLSSGNTIYF.